This is a list of T cell receptor beta chains from one sample in a study of blood T cell repertoires in COVID-19. Profiled with immunoSEQ multiplex PCR; TCRdb holds only in-frame clones, not every one. The profile shows roughly 26,000 clones, around 65% of them singletons. What was sequenced was peripheral blood. Receptors originate from a man aged 60-69 years with active or convalescent COVID-19. The CDR3 runs from the conserved cysteine through the conserved F or W. A D gene is named only where the DNA matches it firmly. Rows give clone size only sometimes, using once, few, many, or a class for an expanded clone.

size	V	D	J	CDR3	DNA
.	TRBV5-1	.	TRBJ2-2	CASSQRPYTGELFF	TGCGCCAGCAGCCAGCGGCCCTACACCGGGGAGCTGTTTTTT
.	TRBV19	TRBD2	TRBJ2-7	CASSYSPLAGDLFYEQYF	TGTGCCAGTAGTTACTCTCCTCTAGCGGGAGACTTATTCTACGAGCAGTACTTC
.	TRBV7-6	.	TRBJ2-2	CASSLTAGELFF	TGTGCCAGCAGCTTAACGGCCGGGGAGCTGTTTTTT
.	TRBV29-1	.	TRBJ2-1	CSVEGSRRGMNEQFF	TGCAGCGTTGAAGGATCGAGGCGGGGAATGAATGAGCAGTTCTTC
.	TRBV12-3/TRBV12-4	.	TRBJ2-1	CASSLVEYNEQFF	TGTGCCAGCAGTTTAGTCGAGTACAATGAGCAGTTCTTC
.	TRBV6-6	.	TRBJ2-3	CASSYSEGADTQYF	TGTGCCAGCAGTTACTCGGAGGGAGCAGATACGCAGTATTTT
.	TRBV6-1	.	TRBJ2-7	CASSETGRTSYEQYF	TGTGCCAGCAGTGAAACAGGGAGGACTAGCTACGAGCAGTACTTC
.	TRBV5-6	TRBD1	TRBJ1-2	CASSGGQRGGYTF	TGTGCCAGCAGCGGGGGACAGAGGGGTGGCTACACCTTC
.	TRBV5-6	TRBD2	TRBJ2-2	CASSHTGLAGNTGELFF	TGTGCCAGCAGCCACACCGGACTAGCGGGGAACACCGGGGAGCTGTTTTTT
.	TRBV27	.	TRBJ1-2	CASSLSGPGIGYTF	TGTGCCAGCAGTTTATCAGGGCCCGGGATTGGCTACACCTTC
.	TRBV18	TRBD2	TRBJ2-1	CASSRLAGGSYNEQFF	TGTGCCAGCTCACGACTAGCGGGAGGGTCCTACAATGAGCAGTTCTTC
once	TRBV6-1	TRBD1	TRBJ2-6	CASSARDRGVGANVLTF	TGTGCCAGCAGTGCTAGGGACAGGGGGGTCGGGGCCAACGTCCTGACTTTC
once	TRBV11-3	.	TRBJ1-4	CASSLDRLALFF	TGTGCCAGCAGCTTAGATCGACTGGCACTGTTTTTT
.	TRBV2	.	TRBJ2-3	CASSTQGTSTDTQYF	TGTGCCAGCAGTACACAGGGGACTAGCACAGATACGCAGTATTTT
.	TRBV27	TRBD1	TRBJ2-5	CASSLLDRAGMGTQYF	TGTGCCAGCAGTTTACTCGACAGGGCCGGAATGGGGACCCAGTACTTC
.	TRBV3-1/TRBV3-2	TRBD1	TRBJ2-5	CASSQGRLTGRVETQYF	TGTGCCAGCAGCCAAGGCCGTTTGACAGGGAGAGTGGAGACCCAGTACTTC
.	TRBV27	.	TRBJ1-1	CASKGLMNTEAFF	TGTGCCAGCAAGGGACTGATGAACACTGAAGCTTTCTTT
.	TRBV6-5	TRBD2	TRBJ2-1	CASRASGSNEQFF	TGTGCCAGCAGGGCTAGCGGGAGCAATGAGCAGTTCTTC
medium-sized	TRBV10-3	TRBD1	TRBJ1-3	CAISQRTGSAGNTIYF	TGTGCCATCAGCCAGAGGACAGGGTCAGCGGGAAACACCATATATTTT
.	TRBV7-2	TRBD1	TRBJ2-1	CASSPLGGRNEQFF	TGTGCCAGCAGTCCGCTAGGGGGCCGGAATGAGCAGTTCTTC
.	TRBV5-1	.	TRBJ1-2	CASSEDSHYGYTF	TGCGCCAGCAGCGAGGACAGTCACTATGGCTACACCTTC
few	TRBV5-1	TRBD1	TRBJ2-1	CASSERTGAANEQFF	TGCGCCAGCAGCGAGCGGACAGGGGCGGCCAATGAGCAGTTCTTC
.	TRBV11-2	.	TRBJ1-2	CASSPGVPPRANYGYTF	TGTGCCAGCAGCCCGGGGGTACCGCCCCGAGCTAACTATGGCTACACCTTC
medium-sized	TRBV3-1/TRBV3-2	TRBD1	TRBJ1-2	CASSQGHRGNYGYTF	TGTGCCAGCAGCCAAGGGCACAGGGGCAATTATGGCTACACCTTC
.	TRBV11-1	.	TRBJ1-2	CASSLHPGWNYGYTF	TGTGCCAGCAGCTTACACCCGGGGTGGAACTATGGCTACACCTTC
.	TRBV10-3	.	TRBJ1-5	CAISDDGRGINQPQHF	TGTGCCATCAGTGATGATGGCAGGGGAATCAATCAGCCCCAGCATTTT
.	TRBV30	TRBD2	TRBJ2-7	CAWSVGLAAGYEQYF	TGTGCCTGGAGTGTAGGCCTAGCGGCCGGCTACGAGCAGTACTTC
.	TRBV7-9	TRBD2	TRBJ2-7	CASSLSAGGAYEQYF	TGTGCCAGCAGCTTATCAGCGGGAGGCGCCTACGAGCAGTACTTC
.	TRBV12-3/TRBV12-4	.	TRBJ2-7	CASSSDSPYEQYF	TGTGCCAGCAGTTCCGACAGTCCCTACGAGCAGTACTTC
.	TRBV5-1	TRBD1	TRBJ1-2	CASSQRDREGYTF	TGCGCCAGCAGCCAAAGGGACAGGGAGGGCTACACCTTC
.	TRBV25-1	TRBD2	TRBJ2-5	CASSEYGRGKETQYF	TGTGCCAGCAGTGAATATGGGCGGGGGAAAGAGACCCAGTACTTC